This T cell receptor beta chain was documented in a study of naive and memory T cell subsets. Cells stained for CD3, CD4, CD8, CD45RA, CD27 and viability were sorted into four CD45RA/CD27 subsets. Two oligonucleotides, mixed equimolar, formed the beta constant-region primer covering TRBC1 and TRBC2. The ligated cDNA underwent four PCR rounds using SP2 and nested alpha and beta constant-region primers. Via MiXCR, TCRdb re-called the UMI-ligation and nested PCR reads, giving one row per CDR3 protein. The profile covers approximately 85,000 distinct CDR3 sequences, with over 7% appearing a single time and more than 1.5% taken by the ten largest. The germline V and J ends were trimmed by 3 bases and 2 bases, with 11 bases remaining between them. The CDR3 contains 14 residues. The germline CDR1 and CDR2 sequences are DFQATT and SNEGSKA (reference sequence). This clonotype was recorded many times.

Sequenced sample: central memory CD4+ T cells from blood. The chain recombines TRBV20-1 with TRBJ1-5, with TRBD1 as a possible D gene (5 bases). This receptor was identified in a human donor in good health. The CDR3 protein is CSASRGWGNQPQHF. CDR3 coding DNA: TGCAGTGCTAGTAGGGGTTGGGGCAATCAGCCCCAGCATTTT.